This TCR beta chain originates from a study of T cells in localized non-small cell lung cancer. Study-wide points: Heterogeneity remains possible, as sequencing covered one tumor region only. Paired adjacent lung recovered a median approximately 57 of the top 100 tumor clones. Uninvolved adjacent lung had higher T cell clonality than tumor and all other tissues. Longer survival (overall) was linked to higher T cell density in blood.

V lost 1 base and J 5 bases, leaving 9 bases between the germline ends. The CDR3 totals 14 residues. The V gene's germline CDR1 is MNHNS and CDR2 SASEGT. This clone has more than one count but fewer than ten. Antigen: not known. The method was immunoSEQ multiplex PCR; TCRdb's version includes in-frame clones alone and lacks a portion of them. The table has fewer than 50,000 clones, 86% seen once. The V gene is TRBV6-1, the J gene TRBJ1-3; D is ambiguous. This specimen was peripheral blood mononuclear cells, taken before any cancer treatment. This clonotype was obtained from a male donor at least 60 years old with stage II lung adenocarcinoma. CDR3 sequence reads: CASSEGIGRNTIYF. The CDR3 DNA is TGTGCCAGCAGTGAAGGTATAGGGCGAAACACCATATATTTT.